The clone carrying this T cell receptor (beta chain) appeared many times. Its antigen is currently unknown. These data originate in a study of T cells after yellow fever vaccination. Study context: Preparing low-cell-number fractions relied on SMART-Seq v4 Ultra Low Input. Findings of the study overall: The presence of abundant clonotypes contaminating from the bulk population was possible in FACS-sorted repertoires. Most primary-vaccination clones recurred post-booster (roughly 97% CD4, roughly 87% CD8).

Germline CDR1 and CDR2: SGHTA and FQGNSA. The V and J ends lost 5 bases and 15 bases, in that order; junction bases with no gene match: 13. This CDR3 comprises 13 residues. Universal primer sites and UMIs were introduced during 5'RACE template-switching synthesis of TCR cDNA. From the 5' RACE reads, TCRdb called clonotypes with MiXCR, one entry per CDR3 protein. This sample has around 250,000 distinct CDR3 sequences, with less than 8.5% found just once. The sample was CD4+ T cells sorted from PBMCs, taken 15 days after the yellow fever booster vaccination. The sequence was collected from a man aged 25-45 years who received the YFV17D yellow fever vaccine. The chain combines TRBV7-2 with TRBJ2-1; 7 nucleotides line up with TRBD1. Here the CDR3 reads CASSPNHRDRRFF. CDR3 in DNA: TGTGCCAGCAGCCCCAACCATCGGGACAGAAGGTTCTTC.